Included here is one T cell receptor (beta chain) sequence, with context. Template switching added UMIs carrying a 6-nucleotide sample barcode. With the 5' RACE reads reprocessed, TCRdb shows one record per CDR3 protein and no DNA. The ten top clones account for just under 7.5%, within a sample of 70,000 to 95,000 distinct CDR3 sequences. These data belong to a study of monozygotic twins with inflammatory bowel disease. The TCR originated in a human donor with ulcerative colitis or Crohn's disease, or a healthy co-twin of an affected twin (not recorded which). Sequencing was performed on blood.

CDR3 protein: CASNNWQNTEAFF. The chain carries TRBV27 and TRBJ1-1. The CDR3 loop spans 13 amino acids. The germline V gene has CDR1 MNHEY and CDR2 SMNVEV (reference sequence).